This T cell receptor (beta chain) stems from a study of graft-versus-host responses after intestinal transplantation. About the study: Transplantation in recipients was multivisceral, liver-intestinal, or isolated intestinal. Once they had received anti-thymocyte globulin induction, all recipients took tacrolimus and steroids for roughly three years. General study findings and limits: Across patients carrying graft-donor T cell macrochimerism, allografts held high graft-versus-host to host-versus-graft clonal ratios. Among circulating GvH clones, peak levels were associated with early post-transplant declines in HvG clones.

A remark on this clone: Its antigen is as yet unknown.

This CDR3 comprises 15 residues. Losses at the gene ends were 1 base for V and 8 bases for J; bases not matched to a gene: 7. The V gene's germline CDR1 is LGHNA and CDR2 YNFKEQ. Assay: immunoSEQ multiplex PCR; the TCRdb copy retains only in-frame clones and omits some. Of 12,000 or so clones listed, around 83% are singletons. J is TRBJ2-1 and V is TRBV4-2; 8 bases align to TRBD1. The input for sequencing was PBMCs, taken around 490 days after intestinal transplant. The TCR sequence derives from a human patient who received an intestinal transplant, so some T cells may come from the graft donor. The CDR3 DNA reads as TGTGCCAGCAGCCAAGCATGGGACAGGTCCGATGAGCAGTTCTTC. It yields the protein CASSQAWDRSDEQFF.